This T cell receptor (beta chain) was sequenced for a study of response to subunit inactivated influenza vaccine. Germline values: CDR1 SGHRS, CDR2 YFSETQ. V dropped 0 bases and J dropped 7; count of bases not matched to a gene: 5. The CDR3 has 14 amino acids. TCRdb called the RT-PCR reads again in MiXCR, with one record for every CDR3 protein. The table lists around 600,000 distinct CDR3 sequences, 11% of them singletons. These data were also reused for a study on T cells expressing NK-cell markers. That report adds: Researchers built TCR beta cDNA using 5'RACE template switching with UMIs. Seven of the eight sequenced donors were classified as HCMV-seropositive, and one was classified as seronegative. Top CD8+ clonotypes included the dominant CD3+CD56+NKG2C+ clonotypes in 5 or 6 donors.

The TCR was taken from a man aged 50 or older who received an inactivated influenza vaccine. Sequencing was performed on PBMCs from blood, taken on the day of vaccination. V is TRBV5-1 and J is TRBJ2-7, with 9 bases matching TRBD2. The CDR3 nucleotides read TGCGCCAGCAGCTTGGATCGGCTAGCGGGGGAGCAGTACTTC. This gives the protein CASSLDRLAGEQYF.